The subject of this entry is one T cell receptor (beta chain). What this receptor recognizes is not known. Per-nucleotide qualities are absent, and no much larger clonotype sits a single base away. The hyperthyroidism patients were between 18 and 65 years old and newly diagnosed, with a disease duration of less than 2 months. Any patient with an uncontrolled infection, another autoimmune disease, pregnancy or lactation was excluded. Diagnoses were established on the basis of clinical symptoms, serum thyroxine and TRAb, thyroid ultrasound, and orbital computed tomography. Blood from progressor patients was drawn when they were first diagnosed with hyperthyroidism, before any ophthalmopathy symptoms appeared. PBMCs were isolated from around 10 ml of fresh peripheral blood by Ficoll-Paque density gradient centrifugation. Progressor patients were defined as those initially diagnosed with Graves' hyperthyroidism in whom ophthalmopathy developed during follow-up. Trizol reagent was used to extract total RNA, and RNA quality was then checked on an Agilent 2100 Bioanalyzer.

The record originates from a study of T cells in Graves' hyperthyroidism and ophthalmopathy (dated by TCRdb to 2018 to 2020). About the full investigation: Peripheral blood was sampled at the time of initial diagnosis, prior to any treatment. Thyroid tissue and blood T-cell repertoires from about six Graves' hyperthyroidism patients were also compared in the study. TCR Vbeta CDR3 sequencing of 120 to 150 peripheral blood samples (43 ophthalmopathy, about 74 hyperthyroidism and roughly 17 progressor patients) is reported in the paper. After sampling, hyperthyroidism patients received methimazole starting at 30 mg daily, and ophthalmopathy patients received high-dose intravenous methylprednisolone. Prospective prediction of ophthalmopathy was tested in an independent validation cohort consisting of fewer than 20 hyperthyroidism patients and approximately 16 patients who later progressed to ophthalmopathy. The approximately 98 discovery patients were randomly divided into training and test sets at a 7:3 ratio. A discovery cohort of about a hundred patients, 43 with Graves' ophthalmopathy and about 58 with stable Graves' hyperthyroidism, was used to find distinguishing TCR V-J signatures. What the authors observed across the whole study: Blood samples also contained most of the expanded thyroid clonotypes (frequency above 0.001), which suggests that blood repertoires may reflect thyroid immune responses. Sample size was not statistically predetermined, and blinding of investigators to group allocation was not performed. During validation, the model predicted progression to ophthalmopathy a median of approximately 6.5 months ahead of onset, with approximately 71% sensitivity and 72% to 80% specificity. A 13 V-J signature model separated ophthalmopathy from stable hyperthyroidism, with approximately 87% sensitivity and roughly 82% specificity in cross-validation and 80%/75% in testing.

The TCR beta CDR3 regions were amplified from the RNA transcripts. For the first round of RT-PCR on the TCR CDR3, the HTBI primer set was used together with the Qiagen OneStep RT-PCR kit. A second multiplex PCR round built the libraries, followed by size selection and purification. Sequencing of the libraries was done on an Illumina HiSeq2000 using paired-end 100 bp reads. The original pipeline was this. SOAPnuke was used to process the raw data, with reads discarded if the reads contained adapters or uncalled bases, had a mean Phred below 15, or lacked an exact constant-primer or identifier match. COPE v1.2.5 was used to merge the high-quality paired reads, and each unique nucleotide sequence was defined as a clonotype. Clonotypes were aligned to IMGT TRBV, TRBD and TRBJ reference segments using MiTCR v1.1. The analysis was restricted to V-J combinations with a frequency above 0.0001, which together covered 99% to 99.2% of the repertoires. A TCS score was defined as the ratio of F50 (clonal expansion) to E x V (chaos), with BLOSUM62-based TCRdist applied between CDR3 peptides within each V-J. Welch's t-statistics and random forest reduced 500 to 650 V-J features to 10 to 15, which were used in a naive Bayes classifier (R e1071). The raw public reads went through TCRdb reprocessing: fastp at Q25, MiXCR clone calling, in-frame beta chains kept. When rows share a CDR3 protein, they turn into one entry using the most common DNA and genes. TCRdb, not the original authors, processed these V and J calls. The sample profile shows about 280,000 distinct CDR3 sequences; under 30% of them were found once. The biggest ten clones account for 25% to 30% of the sample.

The receptor's source is a man in his forties or fifties with Graves' hyperthyroidism that later progressed to Graves' ophthalmopathy. The sample consisted of blood.

The CDR3 has the sequence CASTIWTSGYEQYF. DNA sequence: TGTGCCAGCACCATTTGGACTAGCGGTTACGAGCAGTACTTC. The sequence joins TRBV7-8 to TRBJ2-7, and 10 bases in between align with TRBD2. The germline V gene provides CDR1 SGHVS and CDR2 FQNEAQ. The CDR3 sequence holds 14 residues, the cysteine and phenylalanine included. Just CDR3 DNA is preserved here, 42 bases in frame from base 1. The V end gives up 7 bases and the J end 4 bases, leaving 7 bases in the junction not matched to a gene.